Presented here are 17 T cell receptor beta chains from one specimen sequenced in a study of glioma-infiltrating T cells after dendritic cell vaccination. Generated by immunoSEQ multiplex PCR, the TCRdb table keeps only in-frame clones and is missing some. Altogether around 96,000 clones are present, approximately 81% being singletons, with the ten largest covering 5.5% to 7%. Sequencing was performed on blood, taken before dendritic cell vaccination. These receptors all come from a human donor with glioblastoma.

This clone was observed a handful of times. The chain links TRBV18 to TRBJ1-2; 7 bases agree with TRBD1. There are 17 residues in the CDR3. The V gene's germline CDR1 is KGHSH and CDR2 LQKENI. V was clipped by 3 bases and J by 1 base; unmatched bases: 11. The CDR3 sequence is CASSPQGQAEINYGYTF. The CDR3 nucleotides read TGTGCCAGCTCACCCCAAGGACAGGCGGAGATTAACTATGGCTACACCTTC.

The chain carries TRBV25-1 and TRBJ2-7, with a tentative D call TRBD1 (6 bases). Germline V gene lookup returns CDR1 MGHDK and CDR2 SYGVNS. Trimming left V 7 bases short and J 0 bases short, with 10 bases between. The CDR3 has 13 residues. In DNA, the CDR3 is TGTGCCAGCACCAAAGGGGGCTCCTACGAGCAGTACTTC. Translated, it gives CASTKGGSYEQYF.

This clone was detected only once. The chain recombines TRBV6-5 with TRBJ1-1; tentative D call: TRBD1 (5 bases). From germline, CDR1 is MNHEY and CDR2 SVGAGI. The ends were cut back, 2 bases at V and 3 bases at J, with 10 bases in the middle. The CDR3 runs 14 residues. CDR3 in DNA: TGTGCCAGCAGTTACCAGGGAGGTTACACTGAAGCTTTCTTT. It encodes CASSYQGGYTEAFF.

The chain uses TRBV27 and TRBJ2-7, with TRBD1 matching 7 bases. The CDR3 runs 12 residues. J was trimmed by 5 bases and V by 5 bases; bases with no gene match: 3. From germline, CDR1 is MNHEY and CDR2 SMNVEV (reference sequence). CDR3 sequence reads: CASSTGVHEQYF. The CDR3 region has the DNA TGTGCCAGCAGTACAGGGGTGCACGAGCAGTACTTC.

This clone was counted only a few times. The rearrangement uses TRBV6-6 and TRBJ2-7, with D possibly matching TRBD1 (5 bases). Trimming removed 5 bases from V and 2 bases from J, with 10 bases in between. From germline, CDR1 is MNHNY and CDR2 SVGAGI (reference sequence). The CDR3 is made up of 13 amino acids. CDR3 DNA: TGTGCCAGCAGTCGACAGCACACCTACGAGCAGTACTTC. Amino acid sequence: CASSRQHTYEQYF.

The J gene is TRBJ2-5, the V gene TRBV20-1, with D possibly TRBD1 on 5 matching bases. Trimming stripped 6 bases from V and 5 bases from J, with 10 bases between. From germline, CDR1 is DFQATT and CDR2 SNEGSKA (reference sequence). This CDR3 comprises 11 residues. Here the CDR3 reads CSARDSETQYF. The DNA for the CDR3 is TGCAGTGCCAGGGATTCGGAGACCCAGTACTTC.

The chain recombines TRBV6-5 with TRBJ2-5; a possible D gene is TRBD2 (6 bases). CDR1 and CDR2 from the germline V gene are MNHEY and SVGAGI. The CDR3 covers 14 residues. V was shortened by 2 bases and J by 9 bases, with 16 bases between the two germline ends. The DNA for the CDR3 is TGTGCCAGCAGTTACGGGTCCTCAACGGGGGCCCAGTACTTC. Amino acid sequence: CASSYGSSTGAQYF.

CDR3 loop: CASSQNRDRGAQYEQYF. The CDR3 nucleotides are TGCGCCAGCAGCCAAAACCGGGACAGGGGCGCCCAGTACGAGCAGTACTTC. The chain uses TRBV4-1 and TRBJ2-7; 10 nucleotides line up with TRBD1. The V segment lost 2 bases and the J segment 4 bases; nucleotides outside the gene matches: 11. Germline CDR1 MGHRA, CDR2 YSYEKL. The CDR3 spans 17 residues.

The chain has TRBV2 and TRBJ2-1; 10 bases match TRBD1. The V gene end was trimmed by 1 base and the J gene end by 3 bases; junction bases not matched to a gene: 3. Germline V gene sequence: CDR1 SNHLY, CDR2 FYNNEI. This CDR3 is built from 16 residues. The CDR3 region is CASSEEDRGFYNEQFF. The CDR3 coding sequence is TGTGCCAGCAGTGAAGAGGACAGGGGGTTCTACAATGAGCAGTTCTTC.

The V and J genes are TRBV10-1 and TRBJ2-7, with D perhaps TRBD2 (5 bases). Per germline, CDR1 WNHNN and CDR2 SYGVQD (reference sequence). V lost 4 bases to trimming and J lost 0 bases, with 13 bases between them. The CDR3 totals 15 residues. The CDR3 loop is CASSGGSSSSYEQYF. CDR3 in DNA: TGCGCCAGCAGTGGAGGGTCCTCAAGCTCCTACGAGCAGTACTTC.

This clone was seen a single time. The chain joins TRBV5-1 to TRBJ2-3; D unresolved. The germline V gene has CDR1 SGHRS and CDR2 YFSETQ. V lost 2 bases and J 3 bases, leaving 16 bases between the germline ends. The CDR3 spans 16 residues. DNA of the CDR3: TGCGCCAGCAGCTTAAGTACCAGCGCCCCTACAGATACGCAGTATTTT. This gives the protein CASSLSTSAPTDTQYF.

The V and J genes are TRBV7-9 and TRBJ1-4; D remains ambiguous. V was clipped by 4 bases and J by 3 bases, with 12 bases between them. This CDR3 region has 15 residues. Germline V gene data show CDR1 as SEHNR and CDR2 as FQNEAQ (reference sequence). The CDR3 is CASSSRRSPNEKLFF. DNA of the CDR3: TGTGCCAGCAGCTCCCGAAGGAGCCCTAATGAAAAACTGTTTTTT.

The gene calls are TRBV30 and TRBJ1-6; possible D gene TRBD1, 5 bases. In germline, CDR1 is GTSNPN, CDR2 SVGIG (reference sequence). Deletions cut 5 bases from V and 2 bases from J, with 7 bases between. This CDR3 has 13 residues. In DNA form, the CDR3 reads TGTGCCTGGGGCAGGGCCTATAATTCACCCCTCCACTTT. Translation gives CAWGRAYNSPLHF.

The genes are TRBV30 and TRBJ2-7, with D possibly matching TRBD1 (5 bases). The CDR3 extends over 13 amino acids. Germline CDR1 is GTSNPN and CDR2 is SVGIG (reference sequence). V was shortened by 4 bases and J by 1 base, with 11 bases between the two germline ends. The CDR3 loop reads CAWTDSHSYEQYF. In nucleotides, the CDR3 is TGTGCCTGGACCGACAGCCATTCCTACGAGCAGTACTTC.

This clone was found once. This chain uses TRBV30 with TRBJ2-5; D not resolved. Germline V gene data show CDR1 as GTSNPN and CDR2 as SVGIG (reference sequence). The CDR3 covers 12 residues. The V end lost 4 bases, the J end lost 5 bases, and 11 bases lay between the germline ends. The CDR3 loop reads CAWTRLSETQYF. CDR3 coding DNA: TGTGCCTGGACTAGATTATCGGAGACCCAGTACTTC.

The chain employs TRBV6-1 and TRBJ2-5; D may be TRBD2 (7 bases). With 10 bases removed from V and 2 bases from J, the gap between germline ends came to 17 bases. The CDR3 loop spans 14 amino acids. Germline lookup yields CDR1 MNHNS and CDR2 SASEGT. CDR3 loop: CATGGGRVQETQYF. The CDR3 nucleotides read TGTGCCACCGGGGGCGGGAGAGTACAAGAGACCCAGTACTTC.

This chain links TRBV30 with TRBJ1-2, with TRBD1 matching over 9 bases. The CDR3 is made up of 15 amino acids. Losses at the gene ends were 2 bases for V and 5 bases for J; bases not matched to a gene: 9. Germline V gene data show CDR1 as GTSNPN and CDR2 as SVGIG (reference sequence). The CDR3 nucleotides are TGTGCCTGGAGTACTCCGGGACAGGGAAAGTATGGCTACACCTTC. This codes for CAWSTPGQGKYGYTF.